The present TCR beta chain was sequenced within a study of CXCR3-negative and CXCR3-positive naive CD8 T cells. Turning to the study itself: The libraries together contributed about 135 million TRB reads, each supplying about 1.5 +/- 0.3 million.

About this clonotype itself: No antigen is known for it.

Overall study findings and caveats: Naive subsets had comparable surface CD5, so TRB CDR3 properties gauged TCR strength. Freshly isolated PBMCs were used in most assays, given partial CXCR3 loss after freezing. TRB CDR3s were more hydrophobic in CXCR3-positive than in CXCR3-negative naive cells.

The CDR3 loop spans 14 amino acids. CDR1 is LGHNA, CDR2 YNFKEQ, per germline. UMI labels and 5' RACE were used to prepare the TRB cDNA libraries. TCRdb reprocessed the 5' RACE reads and keeps a single row for each CDR3 protein, giving no DNA. The table for this sample gives over 50,000 distinct CDR3 sequences. Sorting yielded triplicates of more than 250,000 cells for each CD8+ T cell subset. V is TRBV4-2 and J is TRBJ1-1. The receptor's source is a human donor in good health. Some clones in this sample may be carry-over from other donors' samples. Material: naive CXCR3+ CD8+ T cells from blood. Subset reported: CD45RO-CCR7+CD27+CD95- naive CD8+ T cells expressing CXCR3 (TNR3+). The CDR3 sequence is CASSQESWGTEAFF.